This TCR beta chain was captured in a study of cytomegalovirus exposure and HLA in healthy donors. General study results and limits: Presence/absence analysis assumed near-uniform sequencing depth across donors. Later, TCR association rates were found to vary by HLA locus, highest for DRB1 and lowest for HLA-C. The classifier reportedly diagnosed cytomegalovirus status with high sensitivity and specificity. V segments that were indistinguishable, TRBV6-2 and TRBV6-3 among them, were omitted from analysis.

As concerns this clone: Its antigen is unknown.

The PCR was carried out with 60 Vbeta primers and 13 Jbeta primers. Produced via immunoSEQ multiplex PCR; TCRdb's table is partial and in-frame only. The sample yields 130,000 to 150,000 clones, around three quarters seen once. CDR1 is GTSNPN and CDR2 is SVGIG in the germline V gene (reference sequence). The CDR3 is 13 amino acids. V lost 4 bases to trimming and J lost 5 bases, with 14 bases between them. Sequenced sample: PBMCs. This receptor was obtained from a man aged 40-49 years in good health and CMV-seropositive. The rearrangement joins TRBV30 to TRBJ1-1, with D unresolved. As DNA, the CDR3 is TGTGCCTGGATTGAGAGGGAGGTGACTGAAGCTTTCTTT. Its protein is CAWIEREVTEAFF. Full variable domain (outside the CDR3, taken from reference TRBV30 and TRBJ1-1): SQTIHQWPATLVQPVGSPLSLECTVEGTSNPNLYWYRQAAGRGLQLLFYSVGIGQISSEVPQNLSASRPQDRQFILSSKKLLLSDSGFYLCAWIEREVTEAFFGQGTRLTVV.